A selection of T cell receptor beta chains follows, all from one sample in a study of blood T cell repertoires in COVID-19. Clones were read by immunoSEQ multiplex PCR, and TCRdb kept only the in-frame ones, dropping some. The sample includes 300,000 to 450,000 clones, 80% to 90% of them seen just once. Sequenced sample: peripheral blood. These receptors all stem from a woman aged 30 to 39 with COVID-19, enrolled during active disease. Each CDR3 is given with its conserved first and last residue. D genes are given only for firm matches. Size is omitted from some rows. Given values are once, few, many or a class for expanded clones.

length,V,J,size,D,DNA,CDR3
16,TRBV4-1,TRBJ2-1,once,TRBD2,TGCGCCAGCAGCAAGACTAGCGGGAGGGCGGTGGATGAGCAGTTCTTC,CASSKTSGRAVDEQFF
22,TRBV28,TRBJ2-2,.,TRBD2,TGTGCCAGCAGTTCGTACTACAGCCTTAGCGGGGGGGCCGTGCGGAACACCGGGGAGCTGTTTTTT,CASSSYYSLSGGAVRNTGELFF
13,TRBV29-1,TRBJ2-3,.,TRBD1,TGCAGCGTCCCGACAGGGACGACAGATACGCAGTATTTT,CSVPTGTTDTQYF
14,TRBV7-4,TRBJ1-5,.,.,TGTGCCAGCAGCTTAAGAGGGTCCAATCAGCCCCAGCATTTT,CASSLRGSNQPQHF
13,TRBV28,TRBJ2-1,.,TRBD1,TGTGCCAGCAGCCCCCCCGACAGGGAGGAGCAGTTCTTC,CASSPPDREEQFF
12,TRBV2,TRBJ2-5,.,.,TGTGCCAGCAGGAGATTACAAGAGACCCAGTACTTC,CASRRLQETQYF
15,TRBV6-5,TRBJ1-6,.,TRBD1,TGTGCCAGCATTGCCGGGACAGTCAATAATTCACCCCTCCACTTT,CASIAGTVNNSPLHF
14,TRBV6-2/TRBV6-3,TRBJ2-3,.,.,TGTGCCAGCAGTGACCTCCCACTAGACGCTACGCAGTATTTT,CASSDLPLDATQYF
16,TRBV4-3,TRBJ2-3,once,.,TGCGCCAGCAGCCAAGAGCTAGATTCTAGCACAGATACGCAGTATTTT,CASSQELDSSTDTQYF
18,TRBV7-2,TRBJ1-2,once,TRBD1,TGTGCCAGCAGCTTACCCCGGGACAGGGGGCTCGCCAACTATGGCTACACCTTC,CASSLPRDRGLANYGYTF
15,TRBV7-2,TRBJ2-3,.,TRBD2,TGTGCCAGCAGCCTAGCGGGCCTTTCCACAGATACGCAGTATTTT,CASSLAGLSTDTQYF
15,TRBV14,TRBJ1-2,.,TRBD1,TGTGCCAGCAGCCGGGGGGGGACAGGGAACTATGGCTACACCTTC,CASSRGGTGNYGYTF
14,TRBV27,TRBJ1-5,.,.,TGTGCCAGCAGTTTTGGGGCGGCGGGACAGCCCCAGCATTTT,CASSFGAAGQPQHF
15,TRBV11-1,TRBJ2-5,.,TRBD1,TGTGCCAGCAGACCAACCGGGACAGGGGTAAAGACCCAGTACTTC,CASRPTGTGVKTQYF
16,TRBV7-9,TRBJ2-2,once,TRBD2,TGTGCCAGCAGCCAGCCCCCCGGACTAGCGGCCGGGGAGCTGTTTTTT,CASSQPPGLAAGELFF
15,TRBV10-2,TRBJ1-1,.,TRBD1,TGCGCCACCCGGACAGGGGGAGGGGGGGGCACTGAAGCTTTCTTT,CATRTGGGGGTEAFF
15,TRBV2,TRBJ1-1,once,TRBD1,TGTGCCAGCAGACTATACGGGACAGCCAACACTGAAGCTTTCTTT,CASRLYGTANTEAFF
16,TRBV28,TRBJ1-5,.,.,TGTGCCAGCCTTCTCCACGGACTTGATAGCAATCAGCCCCAGCATTTT,CASLLHGLDSNQPQHF
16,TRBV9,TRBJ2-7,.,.,TGTGCCAGCAGCGTAGATCGGGGGGCGACTATCTACGAGCAGTACTTC,CASSVDRGATIYEQYF
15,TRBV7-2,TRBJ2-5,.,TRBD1,TGTGCCAGCAGCTCCTGGGACAGGGGGATGGAGACCCAGTACTTC,CASSSWDRGMETQYF
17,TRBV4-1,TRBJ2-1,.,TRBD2,TGCGCCAGCAGCCAAGATGGGGTAGCGGGAGGTCTTAATGAGCAGTTCTTC,CASSQDGVAGGLNEQFF
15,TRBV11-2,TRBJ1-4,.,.,TGTGCCAGCAGCTTAACGCAGGGTTCGGATAAGAAACTGTTTTTT,CASSLTQGSDKKLFF
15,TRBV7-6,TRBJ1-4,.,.,TGTGCCAGCAGCTTAACAGGGCCACCTAATGAAAAACTGTTTTTT,CASSLTGPPNEKLFF
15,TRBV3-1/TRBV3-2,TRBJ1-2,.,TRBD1,TGTGCCAGCACCTACGGACAGGGAGATTCTGGGGGCTACACCTTC,CASTYGQGDSGGYTF
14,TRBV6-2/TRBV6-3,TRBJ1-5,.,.,TGTGCCAGCAGTCCCGCACGGGGCAATCAGCCCCAGCATTTT,CASSPARGNQPQHF
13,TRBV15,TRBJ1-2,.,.,TGTGCCACCAGCAAAGCGGGGGGTTATGGCTACACCTTC,CATSKAGGYGYTF
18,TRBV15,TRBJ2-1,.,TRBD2,TGTGCCACCAGCAGAGATCGATGGGAGGGGACGGAGTACAATGAGCAGTTCTTC,CATSRDRWEGTEYNEQFF
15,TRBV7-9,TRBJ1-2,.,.,TGTGCCAGCAGCTTAGACGTCAGGGCGGCAGGAGGCTACACCTTC,CASSLDVRAAGGYTF
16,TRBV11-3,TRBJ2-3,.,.,TGTGCCAGCAGCGACGGACAGGCGGGAAGCACAGATACGCAGTATTTT,CASSDGQAGSTDTQYF
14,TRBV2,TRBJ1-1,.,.,TGTGCCAGCAGTGAACAGGGTGGGGGGACTGAAGCTTTCTTT,CASSEQGGGTEAFF
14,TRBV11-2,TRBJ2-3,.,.,TGTGCCAGCAGCTTAGCTCTGTACACAGATACGCAGTATTTT,CASSLALYTDTQYF
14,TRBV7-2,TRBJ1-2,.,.,TGTGCCAGCAGCTTAGGACAGAGAATCTATGGCTACACCTTC,CASSLGQRIYGYTF
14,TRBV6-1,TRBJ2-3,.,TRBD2,TGTGCCAGCAGTGAGGGGACTAGCGGAGATACGCAGTATTTT,CASSEGTSGDTQYF
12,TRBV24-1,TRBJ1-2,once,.,TGTGCCACCCGGACGGGGGAGGGTGGCTACACCTTC,CATRTGEGGYTF
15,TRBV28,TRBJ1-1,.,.,TGTGCCAGCACCTCCCCTACAGCCGGGAGGACTGAAGCTTTCTTT,CASTSPTAGRTEAFF
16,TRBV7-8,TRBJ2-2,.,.,TGTGCCAGCAGCTTATTTCGGGTGGTCTACACCGGGGAGCTGTTTTTT,CASSLFRVVYTGELFF
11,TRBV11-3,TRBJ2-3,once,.,TGTGCCAGCCGCCTTGCGGATACGCAGTATTTT,CASRLADTQYF
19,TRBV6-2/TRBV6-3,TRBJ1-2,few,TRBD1,TGTGCCAGCAGTTACTCGACAGGACAGGGGGAATTTCGGGACTATGGCTACACCTTC,CASSYSTGQGEFRDYGYTF
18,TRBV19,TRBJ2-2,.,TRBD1,TGTGCCAGTAGTTCTAACCCGACTCTGACAGGGGAATCCGGGGAGCTGTTTTTT,CASSSNPTLTGESGELFF
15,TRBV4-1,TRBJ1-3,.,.,TGCGCCAGCAGCCAGTTTCGGGTAGCCGGAAACACCATATATTTT,CASSQFRVAGNTIYF
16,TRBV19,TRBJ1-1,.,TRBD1,TGTGCCAGTAGTCCCCCGCCAGGGGGTTTTGGCACTGAAGCTTTCTTT,CASSPPPGGFGTEAFF
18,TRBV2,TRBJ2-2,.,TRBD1,TGTGCCAGCAGTGAAGCCGCGAACCGACAGGGCCGCACCGGGGAGCTGTTTTTT,CASSEAANRQGRTGELFF
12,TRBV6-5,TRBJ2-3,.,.,TGTGCCAGCAGTACGCAGGGGGGTACGCAGTATTTT,CASSTQGGTQYF
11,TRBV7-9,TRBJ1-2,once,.,TGTGCCAGCAGCTATACGGGTGCCTGCACCTTC,CASSYTGACTF
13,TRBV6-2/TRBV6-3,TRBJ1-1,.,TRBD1,TGTGCCAGCAGTTACCGTGACGGGACAGGGGCTTTCTTT,CASSYRDGTGAFF
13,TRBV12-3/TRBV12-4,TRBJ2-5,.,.,TGTGCCAGCAGTTTTCAGGAACACAGGGCCCAGTACTTC,CASSFQEHRAQYF
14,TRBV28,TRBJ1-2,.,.,TGTGCCAGCAGTTTTTTCGACAGTACCTATGGCTACACCTTC,CASSFFDSTYGYTF
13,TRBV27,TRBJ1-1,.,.,TGTGCCAGCAGTTTAATGGCGAACACTGAAGCTTTCTTT,CASSLMANTEAFF
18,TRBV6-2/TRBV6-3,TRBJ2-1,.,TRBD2,TGTGCCAGCAGTTACTCGCTAGTAGCGGGAGGGTCGGGGAATGAGCAGTTCTTC,CASSYSLVAGGSGNEQFF
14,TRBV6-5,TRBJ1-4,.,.,TGTGCCAGCAGAATCAGTCTCACTAATGAAAAACTGTTTTTT,CASRISLTNEKLFF
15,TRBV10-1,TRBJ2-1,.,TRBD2,TGCGCCAGCAGCCCAGTTACCGGGACTAGCGGTGAGCAGTTCTTC,CASSPVTGTSGEQFF
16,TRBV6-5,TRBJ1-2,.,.,TGTGCCAGCAGTTCCACTTTCAGGGGCTTCGACTATGGCTACACCTTC,CASSSTFRGFDYGYTF
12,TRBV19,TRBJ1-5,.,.,TGTGCCAGTAGTATGAAGGGGCGGCCCCAGCATTTT,CASSMKGRPQHF
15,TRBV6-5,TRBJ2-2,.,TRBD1,TGTGCCAGCAGCTCCTGGACAGGGGGTTCCGGGGAGCTGTTTTTT,CASSSWTGGSGELFF